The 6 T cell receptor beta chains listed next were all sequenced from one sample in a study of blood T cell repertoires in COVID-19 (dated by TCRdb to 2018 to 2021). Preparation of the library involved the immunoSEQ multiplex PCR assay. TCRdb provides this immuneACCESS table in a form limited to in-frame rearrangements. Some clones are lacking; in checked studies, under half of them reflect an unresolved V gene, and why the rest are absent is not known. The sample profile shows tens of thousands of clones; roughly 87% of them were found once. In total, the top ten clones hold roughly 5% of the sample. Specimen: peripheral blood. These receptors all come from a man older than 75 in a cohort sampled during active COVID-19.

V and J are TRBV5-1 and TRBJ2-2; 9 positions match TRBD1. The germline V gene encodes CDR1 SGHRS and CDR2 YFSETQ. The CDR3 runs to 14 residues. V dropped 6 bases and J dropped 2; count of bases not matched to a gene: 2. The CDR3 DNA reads TGCGCCAGCAAGGGACAGGGTAACACCGGGGAGCTGTTTTTT. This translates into CASKGQGNTGELFF.

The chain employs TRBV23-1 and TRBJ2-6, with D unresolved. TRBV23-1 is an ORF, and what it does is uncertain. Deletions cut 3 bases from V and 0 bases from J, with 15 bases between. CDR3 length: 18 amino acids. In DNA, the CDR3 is TGCGCCAGCAGTCATCCGACAAATAGGTCCTCTGGGGCCAACGTCCTGACTTTC. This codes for CASSHPTNRSSGANVLTF.

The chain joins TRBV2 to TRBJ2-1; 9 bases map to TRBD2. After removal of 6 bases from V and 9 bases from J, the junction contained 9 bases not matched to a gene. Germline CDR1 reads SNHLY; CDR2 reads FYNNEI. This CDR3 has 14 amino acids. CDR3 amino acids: CASRTGTSLGEQFF. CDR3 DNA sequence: TGTGCCAGCAGAACCGGGACTAGCCTCGGTGAGCAGTTCTTC.

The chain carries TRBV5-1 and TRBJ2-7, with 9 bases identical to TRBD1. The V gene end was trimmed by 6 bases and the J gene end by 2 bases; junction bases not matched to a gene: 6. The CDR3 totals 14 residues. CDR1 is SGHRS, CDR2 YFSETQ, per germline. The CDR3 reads CASNPTGGTYEQYF. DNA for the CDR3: TGCGCCAGCAACCCCACAGGGGGCACCTACGAGCAGTACTTC.

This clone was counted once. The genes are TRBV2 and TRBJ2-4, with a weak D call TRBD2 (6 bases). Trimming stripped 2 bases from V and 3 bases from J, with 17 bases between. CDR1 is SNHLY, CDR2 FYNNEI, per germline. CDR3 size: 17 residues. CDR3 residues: CASSEISAGPNKNIQYF. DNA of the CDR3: TGTGCCAGCAGTGAAATCTCCGCGGGGCCTAACAAAAACATTCAGTACTTC.

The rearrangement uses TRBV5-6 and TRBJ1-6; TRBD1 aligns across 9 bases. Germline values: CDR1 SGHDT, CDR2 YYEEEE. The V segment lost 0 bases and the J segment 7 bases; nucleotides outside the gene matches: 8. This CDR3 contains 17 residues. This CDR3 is CASSLDSGTGSNSPLHF. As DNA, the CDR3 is TGTGCCAGCAGCTTGGATTCCGGGACAGGGTCCAATTCACCCCTCCACTTT. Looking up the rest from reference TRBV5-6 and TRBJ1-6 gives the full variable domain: DAGVTQSPTHLIKTRGQQVTLRCSPKSGHDTVSWYQQALGQGPQFIFQYYEEEERQRGNFPDRFSGHQFPNYSSELNVNALLLGDSALYLCASSLDSGTGSNSPLHFGNGTRLTVT.